Each of the 32 T cell receptor beta chains below was sequenced from the same sample in a study of blood T cell repertoires in COVID-19. The table came from immunoSEQ multiplex PCR; TCRdb's copy has only in-frame clones and leaves some out. The sample contains about 97,000 clones, 65% to 85% of which appear only once. Sequencing input: peripheral blood. The receptors originated from a man aged 55 to 70 with acute or convalescent COVID-19.

This chain links TRBV6-2 or TRBV6-3 with TRBJ1-3, with TRBD1 identical over 7 bases. CDR1 and CDR2 (germline): MNHEY, SVGEGT. Trimming at V came to 6 bases and at J to 0 bases, leaving 5 bases not matched to a gene. The CDR3 has 15 residues. CDR3 nucleotides: TGTGCCAGCAGCAAGGGACAGAACTCTGGAAACACCATATATTTT. This translates into CASSKGQNSGNTIYF.

The chain employs TRBV10-1 and TRBJ1-1; D uncertain. The CDR3 contains 12 residues. The germline V and J ends were trimmed by 7 bases and 0 bases, with 6 bases remaining between them. Germline V lookup: CDR1 WNHNN, CDR2 SYGVQD (reference sequence). This CDR3 is CASTFLNTEAFF. CDR3 coding DNA: TGCGCCAGCACTTTCTTGAACACTGAAGCTTTCTTT.

This clone was seen a handful of times. J is TRBJ2-1 and V is TRBV10-3; 7 positions agree with TRBD2. Trimming took 10 bases from V and 7 from J; bases not matched to a gene: 4. Germline V gives CDR1 ENHRY, CDR2 SYGVKD. The CDR3 has 11 residues. CDR3 loop: CATLAENEQFF. DNA for the CDR3: TGTGCCACCCTAGCGGAGAATGAGCAGTTCTTC.

This clone was recorded a few times. The chain joins TRBV6-5 to TRBJ2-3; the match to TRBD2 covers 8 bases. The V segment lost 4 bases and the J segment 6 bases; nucleotides outside the gene matches: 6. The CDR3 length is 14 residues. Germline V gene lookup returns CDR1 MNHEY and CDR2 SVGAGI. DNA of the CDR3: TGTGCCAGCAGTTCGAGCGGGGGCTCGGATACGCAGTATTTT. Translation gives CASSSSGGSDTQYF.

This clone has a single count. The chain links TRBV7-2 to TRBJ1-5; D is unclear. This CDR3 is built from 16 residues. Germline values: CDR1 SGHTA, CDR2 FQGNSA. Trimming removed 5 bases at V and 0 bases at J, with 14 bases between. DNA for the CDR3: TGTGCCAGCAGCCATGGGCCTTACTTTAGCAATCAGCCCCAGCATTTT. Its translation: CASSHGPYFSNQPQHF.

The gene calls are TRBV4-3 and TRBJ2-7; 8 nucleotides align to TRBD2. The germline gives CDR1 LGHNA, CDR2 YSLEER. J lost 4 bases, V lost 2 bases, and 16 bases had no gene match. CDR3 length: 18 residues. This CDR3 is CASSQTVSSNSGVYEQYF. DNA for the CDR3: TGCGCCAGCAGCCAAACCGTATCATCTAATAGCGGGGTTTACGAGCAGTACTTC.

The table lists this clone with a few counts. The chain uses TRBV19 and TRBJ2-5; 7 bases align to TRBD1. The J segment lost 4 bases and the V segment lost 7 bases, leaving 9 bases of the junction unmatched. The CDR3 loop spans 14 amino acids. The germline gives CDR1 LNHDA, CDR2 SQIVND (reference sequence). The CDR3 spells CASIGQGVGETQYF. Written as DNA, the CDR3 is TGTGCCAGTATCGGCCAGGGGGTGGGAGAGACCCAGTACTTC.

The V gene is TRBV6-2 or TRBV6-3, the J gene TRBJ2-7; D unclear. Germline CDR1 MNHEY, CDR2 SVGEGT. The germline V and J ends were trimmed by 6 bases and 1 base, with 10 bases remaining between them. The CDR3 has 13 amino acids. Written as DNA, the CDR3 is TGTGCCAGCAGCCCTACCAGGTCCTACGAGCAGTACTTC. Protein sequence: CASSPTRSYEQYF.

The sample holds one count of this clone. The chain combines TRBV9 with TRBJ1-1, with a weak D call TRBD1 (5 bases). Trimming took 0 bases from V and 4 from J, leaving 10 bases between them. Germline CDR1 and CDR2: SGDLS and YYNGEE. CDR3 size: 14 residues. This CDR3 is CASSVEQVGTEAFF. The CDR3 bases are TGTGCCAGCAGCGTAGAACAGGTGGGCACTGAAGCTTTCTTT.

CDR3 DNA: TGTGCCAGCAGTTTTCTTACCGGGACAGGGGATGAAAAACTGTTTTTT. It translates to CASSFLTGTGDEKLFF. The V and J genes are TRBV28 and TRBJ1-4; 10 bases line up with TRBD1. The CDR3 runs to 16 residues. Germline V gene data show CDR1 as MDHEN and CDR2 as SYDVKM. Trimming cost V 3 bases and J 6 bases; bases outside gene matches: 7.

The chain couples TRBV19 to TRBJ2-1, with 13 bases identical to TRBD2. Germline V gene data show CDR1 as LNHDA and CDR2 as SQIVND (reference sequence). The trim removed 10 bases at V and 1 base at J, leaving 7 bases unmatched. CDR3 length equals 16 residues. CDR3 nucleotide sequence: TGTGCCACAGGACTAGCGGGAGATATGTCCTACAATGAGCAGTTCTTC. Protein: CATGLAGDMSYNEQFF.

The V gene is TRBV21-1, the J gene TRBJ2-7; the DNA was not compared with TRBD2, the D call given in the table. TRBV21-1 is shown as a pseudogene. This CDR3 contains 15 residues. The CDR3 DNA reads TGTGCCAGCAGCAGCGAGCAGTCGAGGTCCTACGAGCAGTACTTC. Its translation: CASSSEQSRSYEQYF.

This clone is a singleton in its sample. The chain joins TRBV3-1 (or the pseudogene TRBV3-2) to TRBJ2-1; TRBD1 matches 9 bases. CDR1 is LGHDT and CDR2 is YNNKEL in the germline V gene (reference sequence). The ends lost 5 bases at V and 2 bases at J; junction bases unmatched: 4. This CDR3 spans 15 amino acids. DNA for the CDR3: TGTGCCAGCAGCTCCGGGACAGGGACCTACAATGAGCAGTTCTTC. It encodes CASSSGTGTYNEQFF.

The chain couples TRBV11-3 to TRBJ2-7; D may be TRBD1 (5 bases). The CDR3 runs 12 residues. Germline CDR1 reads SGHNT; CDR2 reads YENEEA. Trimming stripped 7 bases from V and 1 base from J, with 8 bases between. CDR3 DNA sequence: TGTGCCAGCAAGGGGCAGTCCTACGAGCAGTACTTC. This codes for CASKGQSYEQYF.

CDR3 coding DNA: TGTGCCAGCAGCTCCAGGGGGCGGGACACTGAAGCTTTCTTT. It codes for CASSSRGRDTEAFF. The chain is built from TRBV7-2 and TRBJ1-1; 8 bases align to TRBD1. V shed 4 bases and J 3 bases; nucleotides not matched to a gene: 4. This CDR3 contains 14 residues. The germline gives CDR1 SGHTA, CDR2 FQGNSA.

V usage is TRBV19 and J usage is TRBJ2-7; D is uncertain. Germline CDR1 and CDR2: LNHDA and SQIVND (reference sequence). The CDR3 has 13 residues. V dropped 2 bases and J dropped 0 bases, with 5 bases sitting between them. The CDR3 protein is CASSITHSYEQYF. The CDR3 region has the DNA TGTGCCAGTAGTATAACTCACTCCTACGAGCAGTACTTC.

V and J are TRBV24-1 and TRBJ1-6; no definite D call. The V gene's germline CDR1 is KGHDR and CDR2 SFDVKD. V shed 5 bases and J shed 10 bases, with 11 bases lying between them. This CDR3 spans 13 amino acids. CDR3 DNA: TGTGCCACCAGTGCTGGTCCGGGATCACCCCTCCACTTT. Its translation is CATSAGPGSPLHF.

Written as DNA, the CDR3 is TGTGCCAGCAGTCCACAGGGGTCCCACGAGCAGTACTTC. It encodes CASSPQGSHEQYF. The rearrangement joins TRBV12-3 or TRBV12-4 to TRBJ2-7; 7 nucleotides align to TRBD1. This CDR3 contains 13 residues. The ends lost 5 bases at V and 5 bases at J; junction bases unmatched: 6.

The rearrangement uses TRBV6-6 and TRBJ2-5, with TRBD2 identical over 7 bases. The germline CDR1 and CDR2 sequences are MNHNY and SVGAGI (reference sequence). Unmatched junction bases numbered 2, after V lost 2 bases and J lost 2 bases. CDR3 length: 14 residues. The chain's CDR3 is CASSYGGSQETQYF. Here the CDR3 DNA reads TGTGCCAGCAGTTACGGCGGGAGTCAAGAGACCCAGTACTTC.

This clone was observed a handful of times. The chain uses TRBV6-2 or TRBV6-3 and TRBJ1-1; the match to TRBD1 covers 10 bases. The V gene's germline CDR1 is MNHEY and CDR2 SVGEGT. The CDR3 is made up of 17 amino acids. The V segment lost 0 bases and the J segment 0 bases; nucleotides outside the gene matches: 4. CDR3 protein: CASSYSGQGSVNTEAFF. The CDR3 DNA follows: TGTGCCAGCAGTTACTCGGGACAGGGGAGCGTGAACACTGAAGCTTTCTTT.

The chain employs TRBV6-1 and TRBJ1-2, with D possibly matching TRBD1 (5 bases). This CDR3 has 14 residues. V was clipped by 3 bases and J by 6 bases, with 14 bases between them. Looked up from germline, CDR1 is MNHNS and CDR2 is SASEGT. The CDR3 loop is CASSDQQGLHGYTF. Written as DNA, the CDR3 is TGTGCCAGCAGTGACCAGCAGGGACTTCATGGCTACACCTTC.

The chain uses TRBV6-5 and TRBJ1-4; 7 bases match TRBD1. V trimming: 10 bases; J trimming: 2 bases; junction bases outside the gene matches: 7. The CDR3 runs to 14 residues. Germline V gives CDR1 MNHEY, CDR2 SVGAGI. CDR3 protein: CATQYRGTNEKLFF. The CDR3 region has the DNA TGTGCCACTCAATACAGGGGCACTAATGAAAAACTGTTTTTT.

This clone occurred a few times. The V gene is TRBV5-4, the J gene TRBJ1-3, with 11 bases identical to TRBD1. This CDR3 comprises 17 residues. Germline CDR1 is SGHNT and CDR2 is YYREEE (reference sequence). Germline trimming cut 4 bases from V and 0 bases from J; bases unmatched to any gene: 6. The CDR3 protein is CASSEAGTGGSGNTIYF. CDR3 coding DNA: TGTGCCAGCAGCGAAGCCGGGACAGGGGGCTCTGGAAACACCATATATTTT.

This chain joins TRBV28 and TRBJ2-3; TRBD1 might be the D (6 bases). Germline V gene lookup returns CDR1 MDHEN and CDR2 SYDVKM. CDR3 length equals 17 residues. V was pared by 3 bases and J by 0 bases, with 16 bases between. The CDR3 DNA reads TGTGCCAGCAGTTTTCTTTTGACAGGCGAAAGCACAGATACGCAGTATTTT. It yields the protein CASSFLLTGESTDTQYF.

The J gene is TRBJ2-2, the V gene TRBV28; 9 nucleotides agree with TRBD1. CDR1 MDHEN and CDR2 SYDVKM come from the germline V gene. Trimming at V came to 4 bases and at J to 4 bases, leaving 1 base not matched to a gene. CDR3 length: 14 residues. The CDR3 DNA sequence: TGTGCCAGCAGTTCGGGACAGGGCACCGGGGAGCTGTTTTTT. Its protein is CASSSGQGTGELFF.

This rearrangement joins TRBV25-1 to TRBJ1-3; the match to TRBD1 covers 8 bases. CDR3 length: 13 residues. In germline, CDR1 is MGHDK, CDR2 SYGVNS. J lost 4 bases, V lost 6 bases, and 2 bases had no gene match. CDR3 bases: TGTGCCAGCAGGGGGGACAGGGGAAACACCATATATTTT. Residues: CASRGDRGNTIYF.

The chain couples TRBV5-1 to TRBJ1-4; D perhaps matches TRBD1 (5 bases). This CDR3 spans 14 amino acids. Looked up from germline, CDR1 is SGHRS and CDR2 is YFSETQ. V gave up 4 bases and J gave up 8 bases, with 15 bases separating them. CDR3 bases: TGCGCCAGCAGCCCGGGGGGAACGGGGGAAAAACTGTTTTTT. The encoded protein is CASSPGGTGEKLFF.

The genes are TRBV9 and TRBJ1-1, with 9 bases that match TRBD1. CDR1 is SGDLS and CDR2 is YYNGEE in the germline V gene. CDR3 length: 15 amino acids. V was clipped by 4 bases and J by 5 bases; unmatched bases: 9. The CDR3 sequence: CASSFAGTGNTEAFF. CDR3 DNA: TGTGCCAGCAGCTTCGCCGGGACAGGGAATACTGAAGCTTTCTTT.

V gene TRBV19 combines with J gene TRBJ2-7, with a tentative D call TRBD1 (6 bases). The CDR3 is 15 residues long. With 4 bases removed from V and 5 bases from J, the gap between germline ends came to 18 bases. The germline gives CDR1 LNHDA, CDR2 SQIVND (reference sequence). Written as DNA, the CDR3 is TGTGCCAGTAGTAGGTTCTCATCAGGGGTCGACGAGCAGTACTTC. This encodes CASSRFSSGVDEQYF. Supplemented by reference TRBV19 and TRBJ2-7, the full variable domain reads DGGITQSPKYLFRKEGQNVTLSCEQNLNHDAMYWYRQDPGQGLRLIYYSQIVNDFQKGDIAEGYSVSREKKESFPLTVTSAQKNPTAFYLCASSRFSSGVDEQYFGPGTRLTVT.

V gene TRBV3-1 (or the pseudogene TRBV3-2) combines with J gene TRBJ1-2; D possibly corresponds to TRBD1 (6 bases). The V and J ends lost 2 bases and 2 bases respectively, with 18 bases between them. The CDR3 has 17 residues. Germline-derived CDR1 and CDR2 are LGHDT and YNNKEL (reference sequence). CDR3 nucleotides: TGTGCCAGCAGCCAAAAGGGGGGGGGCCACTTCAACTATGGCTACACCTTC. Translated, it gives CASSQKGGGHFNYGYTF.

The rearrangement uses TRBV19 and TRBJ1-2; TRBD1 matches 9 bases. The CDR3 has 12 residues. The trim removed 2 bases at V and 11 bases at J, leaving 3 bases unmatched. Per germline, CDR1 LNHDA and CDR2 SQIVND (reference sequence). For the CDR3, the DNA is TGTGCCAGTAGTATAACGGACAGGGGTTACACCTTC. Residues: CASSITDRGYTF.

V usage is TRBV30 and J usage is TRBJ1-6; 8 nucleotides agree with TRBD1. V lost 5 bases to trimming and J lost 2 bases; unmatched junction nucleotides: 11. In germline, CDR1 is GTSNPN, CDR2 SVGIG (reference sequence). The length of the CDR3 is 17 residues. CDR3 nucleotide sequence: TGTGCCTGGGAGCCAGGGGGCGTAGGCGCCTATAATTCACCCCTCCACTTT. Encoded protein: CAWEPGGVGAYNSPLHF.